This TCR beta chain was recovered during a study of T cells after posttransplantation cyclophosphamide. Profiled with immunoSEQ multiplex PCR; TCRdb holds only in-frame clones, not every one. The sample has about 21,000 clones, roughly nine tenths seen once; the top ten hold less than 2%. The CDR3 contains 14 residues. Trimming shortened V by 0 bases and J by 9 bases, and 13 bases separated the two germline ends. CDR1 and CDR2 (germline): SGDLS, YYNGEE. Controls had myeloablative marrow grafts with methotrexate and calcineurin inhibitor, sampled at 1 year. The sequence came from a female patient in her 30s who received an allogeneic stem cell transplant from an unrelated donor, was CMV-positive, and had acute and chronic GVHD. Some T cells may trace back to the graft donor. The sequences come from PBMCs, collected 359 days after allogeneic stem cell transplant with calcineurin inhibitor and methotrexate. The chain couples TRBV9 to TRBJ1-5; no firm D call. CDR3 in DNA: TGTGCCAGCAGCGTAGGAACGGGAGAATGGCCCCAGCATTTT. This sequence encodes CASSVGTGEWPQHF.